These T cell receptor beta chains were read from a single sample in a study of cytomegalovirus exposure and HLA in healthy donors. Here immunoSEQ multiplex PCR was the method, and the copy in TCRdb shows in-frame clones only, minus some. The sample holds just under 95,000 clones, about four fifths seen once. Sequencing used PBMCs. The receptors here all came from a human donor in good health. Each CDR3 is given with its conserved first and last residue. A D gene is named only where the DNA matches it firmly. Clone size is given for some rows only: seen once, a few or many times, or a class if the clone is expanded.

TRBD1,TRBV6-6,TRBJ2-7,14,-,TGTGCCAGCAGTTCGGGACAGCTCTCCTACGAGCAGTACTTC,CASSSGQLSYEQYF
TRBD1,TRBV9,TRBJ2-1,15,-,TGTGCCAGCAGCGCTCAGGGGACAGACTACAATGAGCAGTTCTTC,CASSAQGTDYNEQFF
TRBD1,TRBV28,TRBJ1-1,15,-,TGTGCCAGCAGTTTGAGGACCCAGGGGGGCTCTGAAGCTTTCTTT,CASSLRTQGGSEAFF
-,TRBV29-1,TRBJ1-3,12,once,TGCAGCGTTTCGAGTTTGGGAAACACCATATATTTT,CSVSSLGNTIYF
-,TRBV7-2,TRBJ1-5,13,-,TGTGCCAGCAGCTTAGGAGGGCCCCGACCCCAGCATTTT,CASSLGGPRPQHF
-,TRBV19,TRBJ1-1,16,-,TGTGCCAGTAGTATAGATCGGAGAGGGGGGAACACTGAAGCTTTCTTT,CASSIDRRGGNTEAFF
TRBD2,TRBV2,TRBJ2-1,18,-,TGTGCCAGCACCCAAGGTTATGGGGGAGGGAGCTCCTACAATGAGCAGTTCTTC,CASTQGYGGGSSYNEQFF
-,TRBV5-8,TRBJ1-2,16,-,TGTGCCAGCAGCTTGAGGGGGTCCGCCTCCCACTATGGCTACACCTTC,CASSLRGSASHYGYTF
-,TRBV5-4,TRBJ2-7,15,-,TGTGCCAGCAGCTTGGAGGGCCCACGGAGGGACGAGCAGTACTTC,CASSLEGPRRDEQYF
-,TRBV25-1,TRBJ1-2,12,-,TGTGCCAGCAGTGGAAACAGAAGGGGCTACACCTTC,CASSGNRRGYTF
TRBD2,TRBV25-1,TRBJ2-1,15,-,TGTGCCAGCAGTGGGGGACTAGGGGCCTACAATGAGCAGTTCTTC,CASSGGLGAYNEQFF
TRBD1,TRBV7-6,TRBJ2-5,17,-,TGTGCCAGCAGCTTGTCGGGCAGGGGGCTGGGGGGAGAGACCCAGTACTTC,CASSLSGRGLGGETQYF
TRBD2,TRBV4-2,TRBJ2-5,16,-,TGTGCCAGCAGCCAAGACGCAGCGGGGGGGCAAGAGACCCAGTACTTC,CASSQDAAGGQETQYF
-,TRBV5-1,TRBJ1-2,15,few,TGCGCCAGCAGCCCCTCCCTGGTGACAGTCTATGGCTACACCTTC,CASSPSLVTVYGYTF
-,TRBV15,TRBJ2-4,13,-,TGTGCCACCAGCTGGGGGCCCAAAAACATTCAGTACTTC,CATSWGPKNIQYF
TRBD1,TRBV25-1,TRBJ1-5,17,few,TGTGCCAGCAGTGACCTCGGACAGGGAATTAGCAATCAGCCCCAGCATTTT,CASSDLGQGISNQPQHF
TRBD1,TRBV6-5,TRBJ2-1,15,-,TGTGCCAGCAGACGCGGACAGGGTTCCTACAATGAGCAGTTCTTC,CASRRGQGSYNEQFF
TRBD1,TRBV18,TRBJ1-3,16,-,TGTGCCAGCTCCGACGGGACAGGGGCCTCTGGAAACACCATATATTTT,CASSDGTGASGNTIYF
-,TRBV15,TRBJ2-2,14,-,TGTGCCGCCAGCAGAGCGGTCCAGGCCGGGGAGCTGTTTTTT,CAASRAVQAGELFF
-,TRBV25-1,TRBJ2-7,16,-,TGTGCCAGCAGTGGGGGTGGACAGACCCTCTCCTACGAGCAGTACTTC,CASSGGGQTLSYEQYF
TRBD2,TRBV7-8,TRBJ2-1,15,-,TGTGCCAGCAGCATAAGGACTAGCGGAAACAATGAGCAGTTCTTC,CASSIRTSGNNEQFF
TRBD1,TRBV5-1,TRBJ2-7,15,-,TGCGCCAGCAGCCTCGCCGGGACAGGGGGCTACGAGCAGTACTTC,CASSLAGTGGYEQYF
TRBD2,TRBV27,TRBJ2-1,18,once,TGTGCCAGCAGTCGACCGGGACTAGCGGGAGCTTCGGGAGATGAGCAGTTCTTC,CASSRPGLAGASGDEQFF
-,TRBV7-9,TRBJ2-2,16,-,TGTGCCAGCAGCTTCCGGACAATCCTTAACACCGGGGAGCTGTTTTTT,CASSFRTILNTGELFF
-,TRBV9,TRBJ2-7,14,once,TGTGCCAGCAGCGGGGGCGGGGTCGGCTACGAGCAGTACTTC,CASSGGGVGYEQYF
TRBD2,TRBV19,TRBJ2-5,16,-,TGTGCCAGTAGTACTGGACTAGCGGGGACGAGAGAGACCCAGTACTTC,CASSTGLAGTRETQYF
TRBD2,TRBV6-5,TRBJ2-7,14,-,TGTGCCAGCAGTACTAGCGGGCCCTCCTACGAGCAGTACTTC,CASSTSGPSYEQYF
-,TRBV28,TRBJ2-7,17,once,TGTGCCAGCAGTTCCACCACGACACAGGGAAAAGGGAACGAGCAGTACTTC,CASSSTTTQGKGNEQYF
TRBD1,TRBV29-1,TRBJ1-2,13,-,TGCAGCGTTGGAAGAACAGGGGTATATGGCTACACCTTC,CSVGRTGVYGYTF
TRBD2,TRBV14,TRBJ2-1,14,-,TGTGCCAGCAGCCCTGGACGGGGGGGCAATGAGCAGTTCTTC,CASSPGRGGNEQFF
-,TRBV1,TRBJ1-4,16,few,TGCACCAGCAACGTCAGGGGGCCTTCAACTAATGAAAAACTGTTTTTT,CTSNVRGPSTNEKLFF
TRBD1,TRBV10-3,TRBJ1-2,13,once,TGTGCCATCAGTGGAGGACAGGTCTATGGCTACACCTTC,CAISGGQVYGYTF
TRBD2,TRBV5-5,TRBJ2-5,16,-,TGTGCCAGCACCCCACTAGCGGGGGGATTCCAAGAGACCCAGTACTTC,CASTPLAGGFQETQYF
TRBD2,TRBV28,TRBJ2-3,15,-,TGTGCCAGCAGAACCGTTAGCGGGAGTAAAGATACGCAGTATTTT,CASRTVSGSKDTQYF
-,TRBV6-5,TRBJ2-7,15,-,TGTGCCAGCAGTGGCCCCAGGGGAAATGGGTACGAGCAGTACTTC,CASSGPRGNGYEQYF
-,TRBV15,TRBJ1-6,17,-,TGTGCCACCAGCGGACAGAGGGTTACGCCCGGCGATTCACCCCTCCACTTT,CATSGQRVTPGDSPLHF
-,TRBV18,TRBJ2-6,15,-,TGTGCCAGCTCACCAGAGCTCTCTGGGGCCAACGTCCTGACTTTC,CASSPELSGANVLTF
TRBD2,TRBV30,TRBJ2-1,15,-,TGTGCCTGGAGCGGCTTGACTAGCGGGCCCAATGAGCAGTTCTTC,CAWSGLTSGPNEQFF
-,TRBV7-9,TRBJ1-2,15,-,TGTGCCAGCAGCTCCTTGAGGGATACTAACTATGGCTACACCTTC,CASSSLRDTNYGYTF
TRBD2,TRBV13,TRBJ2-5,17,-,TGTGCCAGCAGCCTAGGGACTAGCGGGGGACCCCAAGAGACCCAGTACTTC,CASSLGTSGGPQETQYF
TRBD1,TRBV28,TRBJ2-5,16,-,TGTGCCAGCAGCTCTTCGGGACAGGGATTCCAAGAGACCCAGTACTTC,CASSSSGQGFQETQYF
-,TRBV11-3,TRBJ2-5,14,-,TGTGCCAGCAGCTTAGATCAACTAGCAGAGACCCAGTACTTC,CASSLDQLAETQYF
TRBD1,TRBV9,TRBJ2-1,14,-,TGTGCCAGCAACCGGGACAGGGACTACAATGAGCAGTTCTTC,CASNRDRDYNEQFF
-,TRBV5-1,TRBJ2-7,14,-,TGCGCCAGCAGCTTGGTGGCAGGGTCTGCCGAGCAGTACTTC,CASSLVAGSAEQYF
TRBD2,TRBV19,TRBJ2-1,15,-,TGTGCCAGTAGTCTCCCTAGCGGGAGTTCGGATGAGCAGTTCTTC,CASSLPSGSSDEQFF
-,TRBV9,TRBJ1-2,13,-,TGTGCCAGCAGCGGGGGCCCGGTTAATGGCTACACCTTC,CASSGGPVNGYTF
-,TRBV5-1,TRBJ2-2,15,-,TGCGCCAGCAGCTTGGGCGGCGCGAACACCGGGGAGCTGTTTTTT,CASSLGGANTGELFF
-,TRBV7-9,TRBJ1-4,15,-,TGTGCCAGCAGCCCACCGGGCGCCGGGGGTGAAAAACTGTTTTTT,CASSPPGAGGEKLFF
TRBD2,TRBV29-1,TRBJ2-5,15,few,TGCAGCGTACACACCCCGACTAGCGTGGGAGAGACCCAGTACTTC,CSVHTPTSVGETQYF
TRBD2,TRBV13,TRBJ2-1,12,-,TGTGCCAGCAGCTTACTAGCGGTTGAGCAGTTCTTC,CASSLLAVEQFF
TRBD1,TRBV19,TRBJ1-1,14,once,TGTGCCAGTAGTAGAACAGGGGTGGACACTGAAGCTTTCTTT,CASSRTGVDTEAFF
-,TRBV19,TRBJ2-7,14,-,TGTGCCAGTACCATGACACCGACCACCTACGAGCAGTACTTC,CASTMTPTTYEQYF
-,TRBV19,TRBJ2-7,14,-,TGTGCCAGTAGTATTGGAGGGGTGGCCTACGAGCAGTACTTC,CASSIGGVAYEQYF
TRBD1,TRBV5-1,TRBJ1-2,12,few,TGCGCCAGCAGCGGGGATAGGGGGCCCTACACCTTC,CASSGDRGPYTF
TRBD1,TRBV29-1,TRBJ1-2,15,-,TGCAGCGTTGACGACGGACAGGGGCGGAACTATGGCTACACCTTC,CSVDDGQGRNYGYTF
TRBD1,TRBV7-2,TRBJ1-4,15,-,TGTGCCAGCAGCTTAGGGGGACAGGCTAATGAAAAACTGTTTTTT,CASSLGGQANEKLFF
TRBD1,TRBV18,TRBJ2-1,13,-,TGTGCCAGCTCAACGACAGGGCCCAATGAGCAGTTCTTC,CASSTTGPNEQFF